These T cell receptor beta chains were read from a single sample in a study of T cells in Graves' hyperthyroidism and ophthalmopathy. TCRdb independently ran MiXCR on the multiplex PCR reads; one entry per CDR3 protein. Of approximately 600,000 distinct CDR3 sequences listed, around 15% were seen once; the top ten hold 3.5% to 4%. Specimen: blood. The receptors come from a woman in her thirties with Graves' hyperthyroidism. Each CDR3 is given with its conserved first and last residue. A D gene is named only where the DNA matches it firmly. The size field is filled for only some rows; it gives once, few, many or a size class.

>TRBD2|15|many|TRBJ2-7|TRBV20-1
CSAKWGGGDSVEQYF
TGCAGTGCCAAGTGGGGGGGGGGGGATTCCGTCGAGCAGTACTTC
>TRBD2|13|many|TRBJ2-1|TRBV12-3/TRBV12-4
CASRAGGYNEQFF
TGTGCCAGCAGGGCGGGAGGCTACAATGAGCAGTTCTTC
>TRBD2|15|.|TRBJ2-7|TRBV20-1
CSARWGLAGYYEQYF
TGCAGTGCTAGGTGGGGGCTAGCGGGATACTACGAGCAGTACTTC
>.|15|.|TRBJ1-1|TRBV20-1
CSARDPQGSYTEAFF
TGCAGTGCTAGAGATCCCCAGGGTTCTTATACTGAAGCTTTCTTT
>.|12|many|TRBJ2-7|TRBV3-1
CASSPSASKQYF
TGTGCCAGCAGCCCCTCCGCTTCAAAGCAGTACTTC
>TRBD1|16|.|TRBJ1-4|TRBV7-2
CASSLGTGGANEKLFF
TGTGCCAGCAGCCTCGGGACAGGGGGCGCGAATGAAAAACTGTTTTTT
>TRBD1|15|many|TRBJ2-7|TRBV20-1
CSAPRPSTGSYEQYF
TGCAGTGCTCCCCGACCCTCGACAGGGTCCTACGAGCAGTACTTC
>TRBD2|15|.|TRBJ2-5|TRBV5-1
CASSRGLAGEETRYF
TGCGCCAGCAGCCGGGGACTAGCGGGAGAAGAGACCCGGTACTTC
>.|17|few|TRBJ1-5|TRBV2
CASSDGDLGGPNQPQHF
TGTGCCAGCAGTGATGGGGATCTGGGGGGCCCCAATCAGCCCCAGCATTTT
>.|11|many|TRBJ2-7|TRBV12-3/TRBV12-4
CASSFGREQYF
TGTGCCAGCAGTTTTGGTCGCGAGCAGTACTTC
>TRBD2|13|many|TRBJ2-7|TRBV2
CASLLAGPYEQYF
TGTGCCAGCCTGCTAGCGGGGCCCTACGAGCAGTACTTC
>TRBD2|13|.|TRBJ2-7|TRBV29-1
CSVEVGRSYEQYF
TGCAGCGTTGAGGTCGGGAGGTCCTACGAGCAGTACTTC
>TRBD1|15|few|TRBJ1-1|TRBV2
CAGRPGTGIVTEAFF
TGTGCCGGCAGGCCCGGGACAGGGATTGTTACTGAAGCTTTCTTT
>.|13|many|TRBJ2-3|TRBV30
CAWSDASTDTQYF
TGTGCCTGGAGTGATGCGAGCACAGATACGCAGTATTTT
>TRBD1|14|.|TRBJ2-1|TRBV4-1
CASSQDTGVNEQFF
TGCGCCAGCAGCCAGGACACAGGGGTCAATGAGCAGTTCTTC
>.|13|many|TRBJ1-1|TRBV20-1
CSANGIPDTEAFF
TGCAGTGCTAACGGGATCCCCGACACTGAAGCTTTCTTT
>.|13|.|TRBJ1-5|TRBV12-3/TRBV12-4
CASGPYRSQPQHF
TGTGCCAGCGGACCGTACAGAAGTCAGCCCCAGCATTTT
>.|14|.|TRBJ1-1|TRBV9
CASSLEGEGTEAFF
TGTGCCAGCAGCTTAGAGGGGGAGGGAACTGAAGCTTTCTTT
>.|16|many|TRBJ1-1|TRBV12-3/TRBV12-4
CASSTPPGRINTEAFF
TGTGCCAGCAGTACACCCCCGGGACGGATTAACACTGAAGCTTTCTTT
>.|14|few|TRBJ1-2|TRBV5-1
CASSKSSANYGYTF
TGCGCCAGCAGCAAGTCCAGCGCTAACTATGGCTACACCTTC
>.|16|.|TRBJ1-3|TRBV3-1
CASSQLSLTSGNTIYF
TGTGCCAGCAGCCAACTCAGCCTAACCTCTGGAAACACCATATATTTT
>.|13|many|TRBJ1-1|TRBV29-1
CSVGRGGNTEAFF
TGCAGCGTTGGAAGGGGTGGGAACACTGAAGCTTTCTTT
>TRBD2|15|few|TRBJ2-5|TRBV11-2
CASGIFSGSSQTQYF
TGTGCCAGCGGCATCTTTAGCGGGAGCAGCCAGACCCAGTACTTC
>.|14|many|TRBJ2-7|TRBV7-3
CASSLTQGLGEQYF
TGTGCCAGCAGCTTAACACAGGGTTTGGGCGAGCAGTACTTC
>TRBD1|15|.|TRBJ2-1|TRBV6-1
CASKSPVGQGMEQFF
TGTGCCAGCAAAAGCCCCGTGGGACAGGGGATGGAGCAGTTCTTC
>.|14|.|TRBJ1-5|TRBV7-2
CASSLGITNQPQHF
TGTGCCAGCAGCTTGGGCATCACCAATCAGCCCCAGCATTTT